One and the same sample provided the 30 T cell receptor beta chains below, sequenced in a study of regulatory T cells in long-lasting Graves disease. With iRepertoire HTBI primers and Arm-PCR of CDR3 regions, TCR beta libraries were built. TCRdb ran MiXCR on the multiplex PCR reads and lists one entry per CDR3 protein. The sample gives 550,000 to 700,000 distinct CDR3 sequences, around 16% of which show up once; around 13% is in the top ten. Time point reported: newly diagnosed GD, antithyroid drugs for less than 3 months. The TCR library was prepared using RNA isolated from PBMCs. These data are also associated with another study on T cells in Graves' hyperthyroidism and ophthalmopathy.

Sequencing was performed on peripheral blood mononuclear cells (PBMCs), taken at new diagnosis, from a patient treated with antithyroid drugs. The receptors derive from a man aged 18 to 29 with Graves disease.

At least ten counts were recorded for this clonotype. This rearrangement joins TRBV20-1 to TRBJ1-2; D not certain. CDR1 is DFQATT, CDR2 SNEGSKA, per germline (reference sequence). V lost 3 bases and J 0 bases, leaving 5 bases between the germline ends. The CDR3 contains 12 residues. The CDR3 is CSARRANYGYTF. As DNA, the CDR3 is TGCAGTGCTAGGCGGGCTAACTATGGCTACACCTTC.

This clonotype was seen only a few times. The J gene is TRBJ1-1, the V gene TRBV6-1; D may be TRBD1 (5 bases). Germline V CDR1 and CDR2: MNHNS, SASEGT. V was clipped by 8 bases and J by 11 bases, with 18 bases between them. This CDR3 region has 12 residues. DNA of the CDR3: TGTGCCAGCGTCTCAGGCCGGGACGGGGCTTTCTTT. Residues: CASVSGRDGAFF.

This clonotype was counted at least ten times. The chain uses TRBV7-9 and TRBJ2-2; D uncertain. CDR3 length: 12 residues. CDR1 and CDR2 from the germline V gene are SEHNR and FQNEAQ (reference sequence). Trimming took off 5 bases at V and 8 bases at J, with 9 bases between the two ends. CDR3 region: CASSISSGELFF. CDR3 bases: TGTGCCAGCAGCATCTCGTCAGGGGAGCTGTTTTTT.

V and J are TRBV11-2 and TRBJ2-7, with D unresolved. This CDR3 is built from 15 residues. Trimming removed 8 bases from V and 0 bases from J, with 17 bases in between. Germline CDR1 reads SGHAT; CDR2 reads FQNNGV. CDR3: CASQSPRTHSYEQYF. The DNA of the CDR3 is TGTGCCAGCCAATCCCCCAGGACGCACTCCTACGAGCAGTACTTC.

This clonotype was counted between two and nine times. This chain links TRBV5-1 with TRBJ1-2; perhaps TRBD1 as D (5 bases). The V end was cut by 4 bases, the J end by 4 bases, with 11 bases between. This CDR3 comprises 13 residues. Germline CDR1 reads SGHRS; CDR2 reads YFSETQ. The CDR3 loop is CASSAGQGYGYTF. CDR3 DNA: TGCGCCAGCAGCGCTGGCCAGGGCTATGGCTACACCTTC.

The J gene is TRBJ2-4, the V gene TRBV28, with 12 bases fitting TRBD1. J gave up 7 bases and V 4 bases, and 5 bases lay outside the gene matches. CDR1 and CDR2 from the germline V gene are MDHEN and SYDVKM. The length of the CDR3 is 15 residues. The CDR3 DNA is TGTGCCAGCAGTTATCAAGGGACAGGGGGCAACATTCAGTACTTC. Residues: CASSYQGTGGNIQYF.

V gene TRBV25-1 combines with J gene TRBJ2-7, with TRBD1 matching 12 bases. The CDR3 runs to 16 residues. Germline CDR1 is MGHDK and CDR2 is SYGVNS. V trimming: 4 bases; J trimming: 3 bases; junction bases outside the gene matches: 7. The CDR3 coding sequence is TGTGCCAGCAGTGCGGCCGGGACAGGGGGCGACTACGAGCAGTACTTC. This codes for CASSAAGTGGDYEQYF.

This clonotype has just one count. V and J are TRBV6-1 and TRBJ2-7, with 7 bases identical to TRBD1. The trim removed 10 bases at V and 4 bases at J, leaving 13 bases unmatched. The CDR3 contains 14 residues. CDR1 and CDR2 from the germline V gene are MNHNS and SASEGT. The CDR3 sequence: CANAPGQRTYEQYF. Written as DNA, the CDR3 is TGTGCCAACGCGCCGGGACAGAGGACGTACGAGCAGTACTTC.

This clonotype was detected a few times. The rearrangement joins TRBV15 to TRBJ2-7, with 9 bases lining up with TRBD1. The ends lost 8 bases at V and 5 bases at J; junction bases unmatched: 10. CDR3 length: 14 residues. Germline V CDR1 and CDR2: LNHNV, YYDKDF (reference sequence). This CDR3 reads CATGSGTGIHEQYF. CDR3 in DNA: TGTGCCACCGGGTCGGGGACAGGGATCCACGAGCAGTACTTC.

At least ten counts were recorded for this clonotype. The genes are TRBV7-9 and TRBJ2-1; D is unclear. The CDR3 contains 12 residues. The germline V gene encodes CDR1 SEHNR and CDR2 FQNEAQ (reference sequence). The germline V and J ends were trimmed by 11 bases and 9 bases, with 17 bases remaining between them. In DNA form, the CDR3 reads TGTGCCGGAAGACTGGGCCTGGGTGAGCAGTTCTTC. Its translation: CAGRLGLGEQFF.

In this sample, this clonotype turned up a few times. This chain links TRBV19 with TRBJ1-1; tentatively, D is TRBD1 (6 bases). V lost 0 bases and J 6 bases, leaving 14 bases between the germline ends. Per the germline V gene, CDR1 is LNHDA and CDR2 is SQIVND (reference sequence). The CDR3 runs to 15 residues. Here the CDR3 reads CASSIDRGATPEAFF. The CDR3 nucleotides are TGTGCCAGTAGTATAGATCGGGGGGCGACCCCTGAAGCTTTCTTT.

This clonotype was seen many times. The CDR3 DNA sequence: TGTGCCAGCAGCCTTGGACACCGAGGGACTGAAGCTTTCTTT. Translation: CASSLGHRGTEAFF. The chain recombines TRBV12-3 or TRBV12-4 with TRBJ1-1; D perhaps matches TRBD1 (5 bases). This CDR3 is built from 14 residues. Trimming cost V 6 bases and J 5 bases, with 16 bases left between them.

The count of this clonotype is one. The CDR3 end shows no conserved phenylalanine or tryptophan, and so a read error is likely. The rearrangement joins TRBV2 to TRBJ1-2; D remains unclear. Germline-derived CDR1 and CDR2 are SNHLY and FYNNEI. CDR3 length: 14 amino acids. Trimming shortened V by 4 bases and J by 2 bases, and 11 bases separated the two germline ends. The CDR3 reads CASSAGLSNYGYTS. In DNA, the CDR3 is TGTGCCAGCAGTGCCGGGTTATCCAACTATGGCTACACCTCC.

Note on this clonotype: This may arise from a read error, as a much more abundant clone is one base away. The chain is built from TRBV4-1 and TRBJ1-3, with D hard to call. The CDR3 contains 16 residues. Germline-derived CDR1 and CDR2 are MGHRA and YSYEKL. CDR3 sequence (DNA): TGTGCCAGCAGCCAAACCCGGACGGAGGGATTGAACACCATATATTTT. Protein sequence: CASSQTRTEGLNTIYF.

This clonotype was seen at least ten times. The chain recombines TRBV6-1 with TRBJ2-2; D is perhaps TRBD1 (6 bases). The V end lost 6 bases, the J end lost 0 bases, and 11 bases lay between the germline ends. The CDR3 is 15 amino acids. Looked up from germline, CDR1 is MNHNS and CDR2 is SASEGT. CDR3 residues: CASRPRGANTGELFF. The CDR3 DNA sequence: TGTGCCAGCAGACCCAGGGGCGCGAACACCGGGGAGCTGTTTTTT.

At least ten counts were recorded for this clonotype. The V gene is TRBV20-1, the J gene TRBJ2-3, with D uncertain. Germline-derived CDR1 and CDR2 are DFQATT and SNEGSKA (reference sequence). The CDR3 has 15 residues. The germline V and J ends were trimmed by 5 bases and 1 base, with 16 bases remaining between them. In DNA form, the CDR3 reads TGCAGTGCTTCCCCCGTCATCTGGGGCACAGATACGCAGTATTTT. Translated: CSASPVIWGTDTQYF.

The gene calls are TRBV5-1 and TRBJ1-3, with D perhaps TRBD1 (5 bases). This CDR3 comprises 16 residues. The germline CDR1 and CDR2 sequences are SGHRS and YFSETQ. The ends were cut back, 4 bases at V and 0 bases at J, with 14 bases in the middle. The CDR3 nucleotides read TGCGCCAGCAGCCCCGGACACGACGTCTCTGGAAACACCATATATTTT. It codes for CASSPGHDVSGNTIYF.

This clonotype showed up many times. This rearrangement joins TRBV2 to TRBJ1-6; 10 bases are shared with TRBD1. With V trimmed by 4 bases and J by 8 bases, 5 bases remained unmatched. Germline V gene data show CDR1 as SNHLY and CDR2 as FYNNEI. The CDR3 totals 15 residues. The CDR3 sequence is CASSGTGGVDSPLHF. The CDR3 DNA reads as TGTGCCAGCAGTGGGACAGGGGGTGTTGATTCACCCCTCCACTTT. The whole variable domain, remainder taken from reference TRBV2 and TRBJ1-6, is EPEVTQTPSHQVTQMGQEVILRCVPISNHLYFYWYRQILGQKVEFLVSFYNNEISEKSEIFDDQFSVERPDGSNFTLKIRSTKLEDSAMYFCASSGTGGVDSPLHFGNGTRLTVT.

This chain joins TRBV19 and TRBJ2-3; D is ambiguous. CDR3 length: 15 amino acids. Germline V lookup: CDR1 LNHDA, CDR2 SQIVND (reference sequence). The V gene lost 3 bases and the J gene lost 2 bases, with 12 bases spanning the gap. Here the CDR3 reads CASSMISPYTDTQYF. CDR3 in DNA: TGTGCCAGTAGTATGATCAGCCCCTACACAGATACGCAGTATTTT.

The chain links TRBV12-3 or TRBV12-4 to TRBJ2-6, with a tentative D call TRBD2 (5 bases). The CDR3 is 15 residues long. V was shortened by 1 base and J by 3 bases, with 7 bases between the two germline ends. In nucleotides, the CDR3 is TGTGCCAGCAGTTTAGGAGGGCTTGGGGCCAACGTCCTGACTTTC. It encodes CASSLGGLGANVLTF.

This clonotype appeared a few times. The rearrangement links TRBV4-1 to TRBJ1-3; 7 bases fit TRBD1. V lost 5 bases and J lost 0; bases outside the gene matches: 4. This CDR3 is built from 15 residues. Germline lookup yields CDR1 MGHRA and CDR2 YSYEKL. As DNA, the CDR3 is TGCGCCAGCAGCGGGACAGTCAGCTCTGGAAACACCATATATTTT. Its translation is CASSGTVSSGNTIYF.

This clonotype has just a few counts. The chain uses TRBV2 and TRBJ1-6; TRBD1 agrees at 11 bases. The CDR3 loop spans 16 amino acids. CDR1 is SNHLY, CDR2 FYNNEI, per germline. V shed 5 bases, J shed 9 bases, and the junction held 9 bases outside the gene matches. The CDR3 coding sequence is TGTGCCAGCAGTAATTCCGGACAGGGGGCAGGTTCACCCCTCCACTTT. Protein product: CASSNSGQGAGSPLHF. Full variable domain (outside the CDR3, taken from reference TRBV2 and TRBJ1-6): EPEVTQTPSHQVTQMGQEVILRCVPISNHLYFYWYRQILGQKVEFLVSFYNNEISEKSEIFDDQFSVERPDGSNFTLKIRSTKLEDSAMYFCASSNSGQGAGSPLHFGNGTRLTVT.

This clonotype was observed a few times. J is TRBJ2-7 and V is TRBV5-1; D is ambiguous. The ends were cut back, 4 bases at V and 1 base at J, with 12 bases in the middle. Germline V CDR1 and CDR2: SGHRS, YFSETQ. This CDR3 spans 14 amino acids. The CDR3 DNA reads TGCGCCAGCAGCCGGATCGGGCAGTCCTACGAGCAGTACTTC. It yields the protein CASSRIGQSYEQYF.

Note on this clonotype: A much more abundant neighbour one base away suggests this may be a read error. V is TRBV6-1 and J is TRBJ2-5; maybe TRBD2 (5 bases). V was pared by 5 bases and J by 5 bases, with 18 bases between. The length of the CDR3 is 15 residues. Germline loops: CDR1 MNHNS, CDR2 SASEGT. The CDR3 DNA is TGTGCCAGCAGTCTCGTGGGAACGATAGCGGAGACCCAGTACTTC. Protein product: CASSLVGTIAETQYF.

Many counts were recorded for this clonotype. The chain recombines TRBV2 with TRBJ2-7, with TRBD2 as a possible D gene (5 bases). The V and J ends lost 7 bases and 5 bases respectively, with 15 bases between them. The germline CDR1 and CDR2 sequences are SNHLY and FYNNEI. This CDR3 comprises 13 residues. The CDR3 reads CASMVRDLNEQYF. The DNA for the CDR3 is TGTGCCAGCATGGTGAGGGATTTGAACGAGCAGTACTTC.

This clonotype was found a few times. The CDR3 region has the DNA TGTGCCAGCAGTGGGAGACAGGGCGTGAACACTGAAGCTTTCTTT. Translating it yields CASSGRQGVNTEAFF. V and J are TRBV25-1 and TRBJ1-1; 7 bases fit TRBD1. Germline V gives CDR1 MGHDK, CDR2 SYGVNS. The CDR3 has 15 amino acids. V lost 4 bases, J lost 0 bases, and 5 bases stayed unmatched.

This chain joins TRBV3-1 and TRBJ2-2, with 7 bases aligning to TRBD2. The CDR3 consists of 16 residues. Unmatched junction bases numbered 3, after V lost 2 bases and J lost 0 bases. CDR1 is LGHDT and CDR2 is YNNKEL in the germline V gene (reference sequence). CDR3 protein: CASSQRSGANTGELFF. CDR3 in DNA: TGTGCCAGCAGCCAAAGGAGCGGGGCGAACACCGGGGAGCTGTTTTTT.

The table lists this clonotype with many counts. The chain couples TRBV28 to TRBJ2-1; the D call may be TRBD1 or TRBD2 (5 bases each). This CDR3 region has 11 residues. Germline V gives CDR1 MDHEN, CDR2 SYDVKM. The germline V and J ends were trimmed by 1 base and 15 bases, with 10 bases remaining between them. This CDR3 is CASSLYRDPFF. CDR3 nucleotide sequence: TGTGCCAGCAGTTTATACCGGGACCCGTTCTTC.

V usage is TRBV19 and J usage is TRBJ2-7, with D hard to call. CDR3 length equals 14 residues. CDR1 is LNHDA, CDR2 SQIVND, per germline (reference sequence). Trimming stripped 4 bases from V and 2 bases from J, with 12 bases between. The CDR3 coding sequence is TGTGCCAGTAGTAACCAGCTTCGGGCCTACGAGCAGTACTTC. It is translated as CASSNQLRAYEQYF.

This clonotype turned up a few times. Written as DNA, the CDR3 is TGCAGCGCCTGGGGGACAGGGGGTGTGAATGGCTACACCTTC. This translates into CSAWGTGGVNGYTF. This rearrangement joins TRBV29-1 to TRBJ1-2; 11 nucleotides match TRBD1. This CDR3 has 14 residues. From germline, CDR1 is SQVTM and CDR2 ANQGSEA. J gave up 6 bases and V 7 bases, and 10 bases lay outside the gene matches.